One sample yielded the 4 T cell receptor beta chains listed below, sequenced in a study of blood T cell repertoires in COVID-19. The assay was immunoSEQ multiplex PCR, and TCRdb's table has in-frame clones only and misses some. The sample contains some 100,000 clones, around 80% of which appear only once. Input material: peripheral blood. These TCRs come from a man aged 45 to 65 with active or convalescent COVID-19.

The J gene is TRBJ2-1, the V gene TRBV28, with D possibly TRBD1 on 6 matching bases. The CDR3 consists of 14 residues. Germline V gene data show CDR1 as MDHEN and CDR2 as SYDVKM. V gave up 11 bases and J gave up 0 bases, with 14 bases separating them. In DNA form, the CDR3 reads TGTGCCTGCCGGGACAAGAGCTCCTACAATGAGCAGTTCTTC. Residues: CACRDKSSYNEQFF.

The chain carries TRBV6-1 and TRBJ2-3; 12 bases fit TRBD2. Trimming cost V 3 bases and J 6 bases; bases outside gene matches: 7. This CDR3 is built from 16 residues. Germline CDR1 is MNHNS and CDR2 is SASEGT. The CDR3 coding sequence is TGTGCCAGCAGTGAGAACCTAGCGGGGGGGCTGGATACGCAGTATTTT. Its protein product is CASSENLAGGLDTQYF.

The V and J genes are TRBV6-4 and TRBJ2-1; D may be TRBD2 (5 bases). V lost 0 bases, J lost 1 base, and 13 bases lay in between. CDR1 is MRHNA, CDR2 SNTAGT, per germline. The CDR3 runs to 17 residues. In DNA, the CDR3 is TGTGCCAGCAGTGACTCGTATCCAGAGGGATCCTACAATGAGCAGTTCTTC. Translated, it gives CASSDSYPEGSYNEQFF.

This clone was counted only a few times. CDR3 residues: CASRRDSNSPLHF. The CDR3 DNA is TGTGCCAGCAGAAGGGACAGTAATTCACCCCTCCACTTT. The rearrangement links TRBV7-8 to TRBJ1-6; 7 positions agree with TRBD1. CDR1 and CDR2 (germline): SGHVS, FQNEAQ. This CDR3 region has 13 residues. V shed 6 bases, J shed 6 bases, and the junction held 2 bases outside the gene matches. The whole variable domain, filled in from reference TRBV7-8 and TRBJ1-6, reads GAGVSQSPRYKVAKRGQDVALRCDPISGHVSLFWYQQALGQGPEFLTYFQNEAQLDKSGLPSDRFFAERPEGSVSTLKIQRTQQEDSAVYLCASRRDSNSPLHFGNGTRLTVT.